This T cell receptor (beta chain) emerged from a study of vaccination and CD4 T cells after COVID-19. Treatment noted: roughly 11-day PBMC culture with coronavirus spike peptide pools or control peptides (ViraFEST assay). Concerning this clonotype: The antigen is unknown.

There are 12 residues in the CDR3. The V gene lost 8 bases and the J gene lost 5 bases, with 12 bases spanning the gap. The Oncomine TCR Beta short-read assay sequenced DNA from cultured CD4+ T cells. In TCRdb, the PCR reads were re-called with MiXCR into one record per CDR3 protein. The table lists roughly 25,000 distinct CDR3 sequences, roughly 65% of them singletons. This clonotype originated in a human donor who received a COVID-19 vaccine. Sequencing used CD4+ T cells from blood, cultured in vitro, obtained after SARS-CoV-2 vaccination. V usage is TRBV12-3 or TRBV12-4 and J usage is TRBJ1-2; D unresolved. The CDR3 loop reads CASGRTDYGYTF. The CDR3 DNA reads as TGTGCCAGCGGACGGACCGATTATGGCTACACCTTC.